This T cell receptor beta chain was recovered during a study of shared clonotypes between healthy human individuals. For the study at large: Donors had three CD4 naive, three CD4 memory, two CD8 naive and one CD8 memory plate apiece.

A note on this clone: Its antigen remains unidentified.

The CDR3 has 12 residues. Trimming shortened V by 5 bases and J by 2 bases, and 7 bases separated the two germline ends. The germline CDR1 and CDR2 sequences are MNHNY and SVGAGI (reference sequence). Study-level findings and limits: Sample collection involved blood only; tissue repertoires are likely different.

The sorted-subset replicate PCRs were given 200 ng DNA, which is approximately 30,000 T cell genomes. Authors' data handling: Filtering differed because ImmunoSEQ produced junction-only sequences that carried no quality scores. This table comes from immunoSEQ multiplex PCR, and its TCRdb copy is limited to in-frame clones, with some not included. That table is the source of V, J and clone size, and D and trimming were worked out from the DNA. The repertoire includes 950,000 to 1,100,000 clones, about 75% of them detected once, and approximately 1.5% sits in the top ten. Specimen: memory CD4+ T cells sorted from blood. The sample's subset: CD45RA-negative fraction. This sequence joins TRBV6-6 and TRBJ2-7, with D hard to call. The TCR comes from a man between 18 and 35 years old in good health. CDR3 nucleotide sequence: TGTGCCAGCAGTCCAGCCACCTACGAGCAGTACTTC. Its translation: CASSPATYEQYF.